These 20 T cell receptor beta chains were all obtained from the same sample, sequenced in a study of blood T cells in healthy people across ages. A J-beta primer mix and a sample-barcoded 5' primer were used in a second PCR of about 7 to 12 cycles. TCRdb processed the 5' RACE reads anew with MiXCR; each CDR3 protein has one entry. Altogether 800,000 to 1,300,000 distinct CDR3 sequences are present, under 30% being singletons, with the ten largest covering 0.65% to 0.75%. The same sample was also used in a study of T cells of mothers and their children.

Sequencing used blood. These receptors all come from a girl aged 2-9 years in good health.

This clonotype has just one count. The chain recombines TRBV29-1 with TRBJ2-5, with a weak D call TRBD2 (6 bases). The J call may be mistaken, given a closer DNA end match to TRBJ2-7. The CDR3 consists of 13 residues. Germline CDR1 and CDR2: SQVTM and ANQGSEA. CDR3: CSVGPSESYEQYF. CDR3 sequence (DNA): TGCAGCGTTGGGCCTAGCGAGTCCTACGAGCAGTACTTC.

The V and J genes are TRBV10-3 and TRBJ1-2; unclear D gene. This CDR3 region has 13 residues. Germline-derived CDR1 and CDR2 are ENHRY and SYGVKD. V was pared by 0 bases and J by 5 bases, with 7 bases between. The chain's CDR3 is CAISESTAYGYTF. The CDR3 DNA reads TGTGCCATCAGTGAGTCAACAGCATATGGCTACACCTTC.

This clonotype has a count of ten or more. The CDR3 coding sequence is TGCAGTGCTATCGCCACAATGGTGTGGGAGACCCAGTACTTC. Protein: CSAIATMVWETQYF. V gene TRBV20-1 combines with J gene TRBJ2-5; D call uncertain. CDR3 length: 14 residues. V lost 4 bases to trimming and J lost 5 bases, with 17 bases between them. Germline V gene lookup returns CDR1 DFQATT and CDR2 SNEGSKA (reference sequence).

The chain joins TRBV20-1 to TRBJ2-3; TRBD2 is a possible D gene (6 bases). This CDR3 region has 13 residues. The germline gives CDR1 DFQATT, CDR2 SNEGSKA (reference sequence). V lost 7 bases to trimming and J lost 2 bases, with 13 bases between them. In DNA form, the CDR3 reads TGCAGTGTTAGGGACTCGTTCACAGATACGCAGTATTTT. Protein: CSVRDSFTDTQYF.

This sequence joins TRBV2 and TRBJ1-5, with D possibly matching TRBD1 (5 bases). V lost 6 bases and J lost 0, with 15 bases in between. The CDR3 extends over 16 amino acids. The germline gives CDR1 SNHLY, CDR2 FYNNEI. This CDR3 reads CASRGTADYSNQPQHF. The CDR3 region has the DNA TGTGCCAGCAGGGGGACGGCCGATTATAGCAATCAGCCCCAGCATTTT.

This clonotype occurred a few times. The chain has TRBV7-9 and TRBJ1-4; D gene uncertain. V shed 1 base and J shed 0 bases, with 9 bases lying between them. CDR3 length equals 16 residues. Looked up from germline, CDR1 is SEHNR and CDR2 is FQNEAQ (reference sequence). The CDR3 loop is CASSLVGSSTNEKLFF. The CDR3 DNA reads TGTGCCAGCAGCTTAGTCGGGTCTTCAACTAATGAAAAACTGTTTTTT.

V gene TRBV28 combines with J gene TRBJ2-2; D is ambiguous. The V gene lost 3 bases and the J gene lost 8 bases, with 7 bases spanning the gap. This CDR3 region has 12 residues. CDR1 and CDR2 (germline): MDHEN, SYDVKM. The CDR3 coding sequence is TGTGCCAGCAGTTTTGGGAAAGGGGAGCTGTTTTTT. Translation gives CASSFGKGELFF.

This clonotype has more than one count but fewer than ten. V is TRBV2 and J is TRBJ1-2, with unresolved D. This CDR3 comprises 14 residues. CDR1 and CDR2 (germline): SNHLY, FYNNEI. Trimming took off 5 bases at V and 2 bases at J, with 12 bases between the two ends. CDR3 DNA sequence: TGTGCCAGCAGTTCTATGGGGTCCAACTATGGCTACACCTTC. This codes for CASSSMGSNYGYTF.

The chain has TRBV29-1 and TRBJ2-5; 7 positions agree with TRBD1. V was pared by 6 bases and J by 3 bases, with 10 bases of the junction left unmatched. In germline, CDR1 is SQVTM, CDR2 ANQGSEA. CDR3 length equals 14 residues. CDR3 nucleotides: TGCAGCGTGAGCGGACAGGTGAAAAAAGAGACCCAGTACTTC. Translation gives CSVSGQVKKETQYF.

This clonotype was picked up a small number of times. The chain is built from TRBV13 and TRBJ1-1; perhaps TRBD1 as D (5 bases). Per the germline V gene, CDR1 is PRHDT and CDR2 is FYEKMQ (reference sequence). This CDR3 comprises 15 residues. Trimming took off 6 bases at V and 1 base at J, with 15 bases between the two ends. CDR3 coding DNA: TGTGCCAGCAGGCCTGATGGGGGTGGGAACACTGAAGCTTTCTTT. Protein: CASRPDGGGNTEAFF.

The chain is built from TRBV9 and TRBJ1-2; no firm D call. This CDR3 has 12 amino acids. The germline V gene has CDR1 SGDLS and CDR2 YYNGEE. Trimming shortened V by 2 bases and J by 7 bases, and 9 bases separated the two germline ends. CDR3 loop: CASSVDSGGYTF. The CDR3 DNA follows: TGTGCCAGCAGCGTCGATTCTGGTGGCTACACCTTC.

This clonotype occurred a few times. This chain links TRBV4-1 with TRBJ2-7; 8 nucleotides agree with TRBD2. This CDR3 region has 16 residues. The junction had 15 bases not matched to a gene; V was cut back by 6 bases and J by 5 bases. Germline CDR1 MGHRA, CDR2 YSYEKL. CDR3 residues: CASSLPAGESYHEQYF. The CDR3 DNA follows: TGCGCCAGCAGTCTTCCAGCGGGAGAATCCTATCACGAGCAGTACTTC.

V usage is TRBV12-3 or TRBV12-4 and J usage is TRBJ2-5, with D uncertain. The CDR3 covers 14 residues. With 6 bases removed from V and 3 bases from J, the gap between germline ends came to 14 bases. Here the CDR3 reads CASRGPPREETQYF. As DNA, the CDR3 is TGTGCCAGCAGGGGTCCCCCGAGAGAAGAGACCCAGTACTTC.

The V gene is TRBV20-1, the J gene TRBJ2-1; no reliable D call. CDR3 length: 16 amino acids. CDR1 and CDR2 (germline): DFQATT, SNEGSKA (reference sequence). V was shortened by 0 bases and J by 5 bases, with 17 bases between the two germline ends. The CDR3 DNA reads TGCAGTGCTAGAGATAATATAGGATCGGGCCACAATGAGCAGTTCTTC. This sequence encodes CSARDNIGSGHNEQFF.

The genes are TRBV12-3 or TRBV12-4 and TRBJ2-4, with a tentative D call TRBD1 (6 bases). The length of the CDR3 is 13 residues. Deletions cut 7 bases from V and 10 bases from J, with 17 bases between. The CDR3 bases are TGTGCCAGCAATAGACCCGGGACACAAATTCAGTACTTC. It encodes CASNRPGTQIQYF.

The CDR3 is CASSPIDRETQYF. The CDR3 DNA sequence: TGTGCCAGCAGCCCTATCGACCGGGAGACCCAGTACTTC. The J gene is TRBJ2-5, the V gene TRBV3-1; no clear D gene. The CDR3 extends over 13 amino acids. The germline V gene has CDR1 LGHDT and CDR2 YNNKEL (reference sequence). The ends were cut back, 4 bases at V and 5 bases at J, with 11 bases in the middle.

The V and J genes are TRBV11-2 and TRBJ2-7; a weak D match, TRBD2 (6 bases). CDR1 SGHAT and CDR2 FQNNGV come from the germline V gene. The CDR3 contains 13 residues. The V and J ends lost 8 bases and 9 bases respectively, with 20 bases between them. Written as DNA, the CDR3 is TGTGCCAGCGGTCAAGCCGATTTGGGGGGGCAGTACTTC. Translation: CASGQADLGGQYF.

This clonotype has a single count. CDR3 nucleotides: TGTGCCAGCGAGGAGGGCACTGAAGCTTTCTTT. Protein product: CASEEGTEAFF. The chain combines TRBV12-3 or TRBV12-4 with TRBJ1-1; D is undetermined. V gave up 8 bases and J gave up 4 bases, with 8 bases separating them. The CDR3 runs to 11 residues.

J is TRBJ2-5 and V is TRBV20-1; 8 bases match TRBD2. Germline-derived CDR1 and CDR2 are DFQATT and SNEGSKA (reference sequence). Trimming took 3 bases from V and 1 from J; bases not matched to a gene: 7. The CDR3 covers 15 residues. CDR3 in DNA: TGCAGTGCTAGCGACGTTACTAGCGGCCAAGAGACCCAGTACTTC. It yields the protein CSASDVTSGQETQYF.

V usage is TRBV29-1 and J usage is TRBJ2-3; D ambiguous. Trimming pared 4 bases from V and 2 bases from J, leaving 10 bases between. This CDR3 region has 13 residues. Per germline, CDR1 SQVTM and CDR2 ANQGSEA. The CDR3 loop is CSVVGLDTDTQYF. CDR3 bases: TGCAGCGTTGTAGGCCTAGACACAGATACGCAGTATTTT.